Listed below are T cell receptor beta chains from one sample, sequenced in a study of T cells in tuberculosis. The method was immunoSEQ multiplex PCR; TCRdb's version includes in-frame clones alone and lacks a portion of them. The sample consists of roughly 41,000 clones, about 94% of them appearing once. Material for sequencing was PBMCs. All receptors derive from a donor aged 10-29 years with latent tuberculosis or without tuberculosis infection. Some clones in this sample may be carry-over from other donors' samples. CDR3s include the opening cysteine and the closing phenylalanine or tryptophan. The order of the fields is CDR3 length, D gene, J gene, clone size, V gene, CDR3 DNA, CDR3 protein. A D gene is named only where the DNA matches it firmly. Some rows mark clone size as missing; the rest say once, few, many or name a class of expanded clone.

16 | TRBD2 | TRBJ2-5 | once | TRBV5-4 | TGTGCCAGCAGCCCCCCTAGCGGGGGGAACCAAGAGACCCAGTACTTC | CASSPPSGGNQETQYF
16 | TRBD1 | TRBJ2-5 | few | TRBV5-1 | TGCGCCAGCAGCCTCTACGGACAGGTGGTCCAAGAGACCCAGTACTTC | CASSLYGQVVQETQYF
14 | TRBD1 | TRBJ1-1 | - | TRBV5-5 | TGTGCCAGCAGCTACAGGGGGCAAGGCACTGAAGCTTTCTTT | CASSYRGQGTEAFF
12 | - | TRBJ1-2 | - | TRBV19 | TGTGCCAGTAGTCCGCAGGGGTATGGCTACACCTTC | CASSPQGYGYTF
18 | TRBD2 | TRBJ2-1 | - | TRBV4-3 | TGCGCCAGCAGCCAAGATTCTAGCGGGGGGGCCTCCTACAATGAGCAGTTCTTC | CASSQDSSGGASYNEQFF
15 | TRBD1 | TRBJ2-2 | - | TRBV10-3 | TGTGCCATCAGGGGGGACAGGAGAATTACCGGGGAGCTGTTTTTT | CAIRGDRRITGELFF
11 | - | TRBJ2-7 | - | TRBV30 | TGTGCCTGGAGTGTACATTCCGAGCAGTACTTC | CAWSVHSEQYF
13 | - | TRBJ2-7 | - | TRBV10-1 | TGCGCCAGCAGAAAGGAGGGGGGGAACGAGCAGTACTTC | CASRKEGGNEQYF
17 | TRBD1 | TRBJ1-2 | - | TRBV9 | TGTGCCAGCAGCGTACGGTTGACAGGGAGTGGGCTCTATGGCTACACCTTC | CASSVRLTGSGLYGYTF
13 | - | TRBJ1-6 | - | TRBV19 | TGTGCCAGTAGTACCGGGTCCGACGAACCCCTCCACTTT | CASSTGSDEPLHF
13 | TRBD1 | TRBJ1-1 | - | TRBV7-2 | TGTGCCAGCAGCTCAGTACCGACAGGGCGAGCTTTCTTT | CASSSVPTGRAFF
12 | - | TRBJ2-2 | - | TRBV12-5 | TGTGCTAGTGGTTTGAGAGGCGGGGAGCTGTTTTTT | CASGLRGGELFF
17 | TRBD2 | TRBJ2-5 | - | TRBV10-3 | TGTGCCATCAGTGCTCTAGCGGGGGTCACCTCCCTAGAGACCCAGTACTTC | CAISALAGVTSLETQYF
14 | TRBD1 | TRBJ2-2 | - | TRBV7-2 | TGTGCCAGCCTCGACAGGGGGGGATCCGGGGAGCTGTTTTTT | CASLDRGGSGELFF
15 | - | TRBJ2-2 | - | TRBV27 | TGTGCCAGCAGTTTATCATGGGGCAGCACCGGGGAGCTGTTTTTT | CASSLSWGSTGELFF
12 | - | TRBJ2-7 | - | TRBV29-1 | TGCAGCGTTGTCGGGGGAACCTACGAGCAGTACTTC | CSVVGGTYEQYF
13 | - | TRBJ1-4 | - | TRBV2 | TGTGCCAGCAGCTCACAGGGCTCTGACGGACTGTTTTTT | CASSSQGSDGLFF
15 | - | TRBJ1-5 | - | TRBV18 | TGTGCCAGCTCACCGTCGGGGTATAGCAATCAGCCCCAGCATTTT | CASSPSGYSNQPQHF
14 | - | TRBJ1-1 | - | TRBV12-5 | TGTGCTAGTGGTTTGTACCCAGGGAACACTGAAGCTTTCTTT | CASGLYPGNTEAFF
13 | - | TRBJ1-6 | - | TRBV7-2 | TGTGCCAGCAGTCCTATCAGGAATTCACCCCTCCACTTT | CASSPIRNSPLHF
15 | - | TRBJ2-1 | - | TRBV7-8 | TGTGCCAGCAGCTTCCGGGGGAGGACCTACAATGAGCAGTTCTTC | CASSFRGRTYNEQFF
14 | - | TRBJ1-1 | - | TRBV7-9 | TGTGCCAGCAGCCCCCGGACAGAAAACACTGAAGCTTTCTTT | CASSPRTENTEAFF
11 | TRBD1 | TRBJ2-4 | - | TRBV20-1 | TGCAGTGCGCACAGGGGAAACATTCAGTACTTC | CSAHRGNIQYF
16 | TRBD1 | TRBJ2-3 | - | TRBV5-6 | TGTGCCAGCAGCCCCCTCGGACAGGGGAACACAGATACGCAGTATTTT | CASSPLGQGNTDTQYF
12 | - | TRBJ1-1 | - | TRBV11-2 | TGTGCCAGCACCTCTGAGAGGCCTGAAGCTTTCTTT | CASTSERPEAFF
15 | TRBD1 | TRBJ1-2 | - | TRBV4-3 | TGCGCCAGCAGCCAAGTGATACAGGGGCTCGATGGCTACACCTTC | CASSQVIQGLDGYTF
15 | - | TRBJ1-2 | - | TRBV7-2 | TGTGCCAGCAGCTTGGGCGGCAGGGCTATCTATGGCTACACCTTC | CASSLGGRAIYGYTF
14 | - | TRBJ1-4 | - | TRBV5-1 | TGCGCCAGCAAAGAGGATTTGCGGGGTGAAAAACTGTTTTTT | CASKEDLRGEKLFF
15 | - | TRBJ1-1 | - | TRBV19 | TGTGCCAGTACCCTCTCGGGGGGACTGAACACTGAAGCTTTCTTT | CASTLSGGLNTEAFF
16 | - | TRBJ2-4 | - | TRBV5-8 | TGTGCCAGCGGTATCCTGGGGCAGCTAGCCAAAAACATTCAGTACTTC | CASGILGQLAKNIQYF
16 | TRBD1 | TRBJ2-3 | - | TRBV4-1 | TGCGCCAGCAGCCCTGGGGGACAGAGAATCACAGATACGCAGTATTTT | CASSPGGQRITDTQYF
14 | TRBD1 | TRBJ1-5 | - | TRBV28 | TGTGCCAGCCGAGTGGGACAGACGAATCAGCCCCAGCATTTT | CASRVGQTNQPQHF
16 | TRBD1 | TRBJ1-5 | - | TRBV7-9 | TGTGCCAGCAGCTTATGGGAACAGGGGGCAGTTCAGCCCCAGCATTTT | CASSLWEQGAVQPQHF
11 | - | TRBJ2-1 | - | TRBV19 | TGTGCCAGTAGTCTCTACAATGAGCAGTTCTTC | CASSLYNEQFF
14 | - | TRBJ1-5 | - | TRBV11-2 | TGTGCCAGCAGCTTATCAGATAGCAATCAGCCCCAGCATTTT | CASSLSDSNQPQHF
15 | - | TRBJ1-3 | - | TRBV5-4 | TGTGCCAGCAGCTTCTCAGGGTTTACTGGAAACACCATATATTTT | CASSFSGFTGNTIYF
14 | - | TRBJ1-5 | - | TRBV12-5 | TGTGCTAGTGGTTTGGGACAGGTCAATCAGCCCCAGCATTTT | CASGLGQVNQPQHF
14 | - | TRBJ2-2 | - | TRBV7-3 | TGTGCCAGCAGCTTTTCAGGGAACACCGGGGAGCTGTTTTTT | CASSFSGNTGELFF
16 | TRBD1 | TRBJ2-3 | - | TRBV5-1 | TGCGCCAGCAGCAGGCGACAGGGATCTGGAGCAGATACGCAGTATTTT | CASSRRQGSGADTQYF
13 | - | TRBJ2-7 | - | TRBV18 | TGTGCCAGCTCACTTATGGGGGGCTACGAGCAGTACTTC | CASSLMGGYEQYF
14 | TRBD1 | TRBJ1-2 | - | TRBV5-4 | TGTGCCAGTAGCTGGGACAGGGGGCCTGCTGGCTACACCTTC | CASSWDRGPAGYTF
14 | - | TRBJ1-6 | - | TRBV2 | TGTGCCAGCGGGCAGAGCTCCTATAATTCACCCCTCCACTTT | CASGQSSYNSPLHF
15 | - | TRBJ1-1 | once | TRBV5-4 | TGTGCCAGTAGCCCACAGCCACAGGGAGAGACTGAAGCTTTCTTT | CASSPQPQGETEAFF
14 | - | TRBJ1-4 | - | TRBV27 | TGTGCCAGCAGGGGTACAGCAACTAATGAAAAACTGTTTTTT | CASRGTATNEKLFF
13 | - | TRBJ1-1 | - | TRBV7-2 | TGTGCCAGCAGCCCTTCCGCCCGGTACTCGGCTTTCTTT | CASSPSARYSAFF
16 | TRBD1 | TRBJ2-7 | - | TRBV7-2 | TGTGCCAGCAGCTCCTCACCGGGACAGGGGCGGATCGAGCAGTACTTC | CASSSSPGQGRIEQYF
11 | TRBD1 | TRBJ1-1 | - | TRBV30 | TGTGCCTCCGACAGGGACACTGAAGCTTTCTTT | CASDRDTEAFF
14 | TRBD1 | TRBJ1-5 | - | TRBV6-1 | TGTGCCAGCAGGATGACAGGGAGCAATCAGCCCCAGCATTTT | CASRMTGSNQPQHF
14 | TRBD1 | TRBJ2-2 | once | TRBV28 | TGTGCCAGCAAGGGGGCCCCGAACACCGGGGAGCTGTTTTTT | CASKGAPNTGELFF
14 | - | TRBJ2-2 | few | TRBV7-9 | TGTGCCAGCTCAGGGAACTCCCACACCGGGGAGCTGTTTTTT | CASSGNSHTGELFF
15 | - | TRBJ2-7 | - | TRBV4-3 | TGCGCCAGCAGCCGAGCCCTTGGCGGATCCTACGAGCAGTACTTC | CASSRALGGSYEQYF
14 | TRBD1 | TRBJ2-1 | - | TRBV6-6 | TGTGCCAGCAGTTACTCGACAGGGGGCAATGAGCAGTTCTTC | CASSYSTGGNEQFF
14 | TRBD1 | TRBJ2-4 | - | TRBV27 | TGTGCCAGCAGGGGGCGGACAGGGTTAAACATTCAGTACTTC | CASRGRTGLNIQYF
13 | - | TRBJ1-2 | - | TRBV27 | TGTGCCAGCAGGCCAGACACGTCCTATGGCTACACCTTC | CASRPDTSYGYTF
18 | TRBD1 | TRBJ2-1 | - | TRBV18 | TGTGCCAGCTCACTGGACAGGGAACCTCCTTTTTCCTACAATGAGCAGTTCTTC | CASSLDREPPFSYNEQFF
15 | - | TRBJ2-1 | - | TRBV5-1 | TGCGCCAGTACTCCCCAGGGGCATTTTTCCCATGAGCAGTTCTTC | CASTPQGHFSHEQFF
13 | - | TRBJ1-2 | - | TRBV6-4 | TGTGCCAGCAGGGCAACAGGCTCCTATGGCTACACCTTC | CASRATGSYGYTF
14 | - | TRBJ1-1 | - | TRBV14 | TGTGCCAGCAGCGCACGACTCACCGGAGGTGAAGCTTTCTTT | CASSARLTGGEAFF
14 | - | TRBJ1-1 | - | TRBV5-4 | TGTGCCAGCAACCCTTGGTCAGAGAACACTGAAGCTTTCTTT | CASNPWSENTEAFF
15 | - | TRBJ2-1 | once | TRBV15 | TGTGCCACCAGCAGAGATTGGGCCAGGGGTGATGAGCAGTTCTTC | CATSRDWARGDEQFF